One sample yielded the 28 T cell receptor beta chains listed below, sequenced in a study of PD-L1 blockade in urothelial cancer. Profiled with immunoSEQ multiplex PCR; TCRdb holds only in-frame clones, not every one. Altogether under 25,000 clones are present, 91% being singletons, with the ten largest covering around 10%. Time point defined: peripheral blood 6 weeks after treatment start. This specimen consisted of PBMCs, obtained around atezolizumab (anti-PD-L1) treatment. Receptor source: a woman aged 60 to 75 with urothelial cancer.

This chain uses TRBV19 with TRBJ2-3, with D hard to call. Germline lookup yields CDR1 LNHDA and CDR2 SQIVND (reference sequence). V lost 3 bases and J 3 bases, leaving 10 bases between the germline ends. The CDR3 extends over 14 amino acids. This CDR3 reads CASSILAATDTQYF. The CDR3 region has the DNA TGTGCCAGTAGTATTTTGGCAGCGACAGATACGCAGTATTTT.

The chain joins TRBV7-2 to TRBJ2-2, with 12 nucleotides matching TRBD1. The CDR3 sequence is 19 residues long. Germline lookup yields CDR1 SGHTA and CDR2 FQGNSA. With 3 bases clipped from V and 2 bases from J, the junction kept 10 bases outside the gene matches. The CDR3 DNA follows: TGTGCCAGCAGCTTCCCGGGTCCGGGACAGGGGGCCAACACCGGGGAGCTGTTTTTT. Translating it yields CASSFPGPGQGANTGELFF.

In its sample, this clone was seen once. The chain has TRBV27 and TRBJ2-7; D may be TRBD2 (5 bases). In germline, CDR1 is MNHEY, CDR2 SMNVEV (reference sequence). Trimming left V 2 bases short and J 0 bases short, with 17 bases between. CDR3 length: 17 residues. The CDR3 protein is CASSLNRVGGFSYEQYF. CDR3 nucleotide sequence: TGTGCCAGCAGTTTAAATAGGGTCGGAGGATTCTCCTACGAGCAGTACTTC.

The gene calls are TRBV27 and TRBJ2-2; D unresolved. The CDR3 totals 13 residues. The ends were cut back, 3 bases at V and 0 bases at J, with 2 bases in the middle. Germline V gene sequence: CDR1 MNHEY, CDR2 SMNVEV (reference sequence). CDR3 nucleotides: TGTGCCAGCAGTTTCGCGAACACCGGGGAGCTGTTTTTT. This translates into CASSFANTGELFF.

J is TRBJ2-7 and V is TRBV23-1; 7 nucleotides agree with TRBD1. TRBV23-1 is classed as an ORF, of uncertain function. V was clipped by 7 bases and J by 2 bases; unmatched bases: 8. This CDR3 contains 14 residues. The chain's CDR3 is CASNDGQGAYEQYF. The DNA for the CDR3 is TGCGCCAGCAACGATGGGCAGGGGGCCTACGAGCAGTACTTC.

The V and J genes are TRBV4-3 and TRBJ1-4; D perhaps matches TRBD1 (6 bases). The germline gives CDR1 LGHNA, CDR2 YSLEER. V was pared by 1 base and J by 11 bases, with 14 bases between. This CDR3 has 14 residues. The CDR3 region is CASSQAQQGRKLFF. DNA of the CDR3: TGCGCCAGCAGCCAAGCCCAACAGGGACGGAAACTGTTTTTT.

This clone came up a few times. The CDR3 sequence: CASSQRTGDTEAFF. The CDR3 DNA reads as TGCGCCAGCAGCCAAAGGACAGGGGACACTGAAGCTTTCTTT. The J gene is TRBJ1-1, the V gene TRBV4-3, with TRBD1 matching over 9 bases. J was trimmed by 3 bases and V by 2 bases; bases with no gene match: 1. The CDR3 totals 14 residues. Germline-derived CDR1 and CDR2 are LGHNA and YSLEER.

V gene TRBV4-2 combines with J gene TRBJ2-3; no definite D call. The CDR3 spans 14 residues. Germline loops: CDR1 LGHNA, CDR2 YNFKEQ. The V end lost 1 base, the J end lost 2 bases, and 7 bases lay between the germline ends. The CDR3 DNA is TGTGCCAGCAGCCAAGGACTTTCCACAGATACGCAGTATTTT. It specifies CASSQGLSTDTQYF.

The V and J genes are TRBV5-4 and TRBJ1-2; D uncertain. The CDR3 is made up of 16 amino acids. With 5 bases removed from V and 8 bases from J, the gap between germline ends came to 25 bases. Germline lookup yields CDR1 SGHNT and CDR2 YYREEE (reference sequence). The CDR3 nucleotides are TGTGCCAGCAGGAGGAGCGGGCCGACGGTCGTCGCGGGCTACACCTTC. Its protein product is CASRRSGPTVVAGYTF.

CDR3 nucleotide sequence: TGCGCCAGCAGCCTGGGACTAGGGATCTACGAGCAGTACTTC. This encodes CASSLGLGIYEQYF. This chain connects TRBV5-1 to TRBJ2-7, with 8 bases that match TRBD2. The CDR3 runs to 14 residues. Germline-derived CDR1 and CDR2 are SGHRS and YFSETQ. Trimming took 4 bases from V and 3 from J; bases not matched to a gene: 6.

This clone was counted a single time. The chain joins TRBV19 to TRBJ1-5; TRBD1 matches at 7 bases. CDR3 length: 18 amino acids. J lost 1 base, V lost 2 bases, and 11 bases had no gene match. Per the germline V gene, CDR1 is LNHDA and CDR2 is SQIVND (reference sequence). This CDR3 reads CASSIRGQVSGSNQPQHF. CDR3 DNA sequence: TGTGCCAGTAGTATACGAGGACAGGTTTCGGGGAGCAATCAGCCCCAGCATTTT.

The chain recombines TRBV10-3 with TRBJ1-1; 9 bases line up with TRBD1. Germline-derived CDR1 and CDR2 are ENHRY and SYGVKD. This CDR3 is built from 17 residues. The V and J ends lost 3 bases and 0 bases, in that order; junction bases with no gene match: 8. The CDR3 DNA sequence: TGTGCCATCAGTGACCGAGGACAGGGGAGAGTGAACACTGAAGCTTTCTTT. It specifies CAISDRGQGRVNTEAFF.

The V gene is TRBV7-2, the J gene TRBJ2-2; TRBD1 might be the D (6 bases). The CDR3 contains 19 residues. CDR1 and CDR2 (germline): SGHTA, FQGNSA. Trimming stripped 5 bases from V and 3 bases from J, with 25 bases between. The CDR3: CASSPYPGHPKGDTGELFF. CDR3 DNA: TGTGCCAGCAGCCCTTACCCGGGACATCCCAAGGGGGACACCGGGGAGCTGTTTTTT.

The CDR3 region is CASRWRNTEAFF. CDR3 nucleotide sequence: TGTGCCAGCCGTTGGAGGAACACTGAAGCTTTCTTT. The chain employs TRBV2 and TRBJ1-1; D not certain. Germline V gives CDR1 SNHLY, CDR2 FYNNEI. The CDR3 contains 12 residues. Trimming removed 8 bases at V and 1 base at J, with 8 bases between.

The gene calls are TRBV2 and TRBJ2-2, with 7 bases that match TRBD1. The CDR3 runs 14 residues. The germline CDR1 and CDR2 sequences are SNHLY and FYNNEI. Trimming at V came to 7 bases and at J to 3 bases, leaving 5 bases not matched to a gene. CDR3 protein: CASTGDRYTGELFF. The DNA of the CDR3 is TGTGCCAGCACCGGGGACAGATACACCGGGGAGCTGTTTTTT.

The CDR3 bases are TGTGCCAGCAGCTTAGGCGGGGCTGGGGCATCCGTGGATACGCAGTATTTT. Protein product: CASSLGGAGASVDTQYF. This chain uses TRBV7-9 with TRBJ2-3; weak D call: TRBD2 (6 bases). CDR1 and CDR2 from the germline V gene are SEHNR and FQNEAQ (reference sequence). V was shortened by 1 base and J by 6 bases, with 20 bases between the two germline ends. The length of the CDR3 is 17 residues. The complete variable domain, with remaining parts taken from reference TRBV7-9 and TRBJ2-3, reads DTGVSQNPRHKITKRGQNVTFRCDPISEHNRLYWYRQTLGQGPEFLTYFQNEAQLEKSRLLSDRFSAERPKGSFSTLEIQRTEQGDSAMYLCASSLGGAGASVDTQYFGPGTRLTVL.

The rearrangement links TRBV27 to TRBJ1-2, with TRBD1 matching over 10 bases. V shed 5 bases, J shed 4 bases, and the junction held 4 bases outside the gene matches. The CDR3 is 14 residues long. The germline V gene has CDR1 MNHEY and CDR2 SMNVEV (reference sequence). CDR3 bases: TGTGCCAGCAGTATCCGGACAGGGGGCTATGGCTACACCTTC. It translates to CASSIRTGGYGYTF.

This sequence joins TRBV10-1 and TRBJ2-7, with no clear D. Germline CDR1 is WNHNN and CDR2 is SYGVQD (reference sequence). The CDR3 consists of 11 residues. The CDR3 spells CASSGASTPSV. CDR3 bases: TGCGCCAGCAGTGGGGCCAGCACTCCCTCCGTC.

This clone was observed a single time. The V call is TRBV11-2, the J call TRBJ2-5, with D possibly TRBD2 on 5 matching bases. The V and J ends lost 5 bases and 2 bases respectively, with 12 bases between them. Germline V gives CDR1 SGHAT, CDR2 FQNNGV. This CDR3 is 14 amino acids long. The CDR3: CASSAHGVQETQYF. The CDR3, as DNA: TGTGCCAGCAGCGCCCACGGGGTACAAGAGACCCAGTACTTC.

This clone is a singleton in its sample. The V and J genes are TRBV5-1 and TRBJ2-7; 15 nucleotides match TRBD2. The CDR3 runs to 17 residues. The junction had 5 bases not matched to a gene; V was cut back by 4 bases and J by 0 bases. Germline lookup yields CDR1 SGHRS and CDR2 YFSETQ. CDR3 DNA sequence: TGCGCCAGCAGCCAGGGACTAGCGGGAGGACTCTCCTACGAGCAGTACTTC. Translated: CASSQGLAGGLSYEQYF.

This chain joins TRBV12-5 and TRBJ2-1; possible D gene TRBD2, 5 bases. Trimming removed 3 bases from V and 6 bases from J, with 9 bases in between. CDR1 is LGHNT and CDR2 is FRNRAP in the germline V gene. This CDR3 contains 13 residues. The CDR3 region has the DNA TGTGCTAGTGGTTTTCTAGCAGGCAATGAGCAGTTCTTC. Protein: CASGFLAGNEQFF.

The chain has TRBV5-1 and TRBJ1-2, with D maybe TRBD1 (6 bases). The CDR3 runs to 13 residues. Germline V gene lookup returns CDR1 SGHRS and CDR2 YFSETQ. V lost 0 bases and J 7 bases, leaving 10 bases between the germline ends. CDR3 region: CASSLEGGSGYTF. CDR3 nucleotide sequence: TGCGCCAGCAGCTTGGAAGGGGGTAGTGGCTACACCTTC.

CDR3 sequence (DNA): TGCGCCAGCAGCCAGGGACTAGGTGCCTCCTACGAGCAGTACTTC. It specifies CASSQGLGASYEQYF. The rearrangement links TRBV4-3 to TRBJ2-7, with 8 nucleotides matching TRBD2. In germline, CDR1 is LGHNA, CDR2 YSLEER. CDR3 length: 15 amino acids. Trimming took 3 bases from V and 0 from J; bases not matched to a gene: 4.

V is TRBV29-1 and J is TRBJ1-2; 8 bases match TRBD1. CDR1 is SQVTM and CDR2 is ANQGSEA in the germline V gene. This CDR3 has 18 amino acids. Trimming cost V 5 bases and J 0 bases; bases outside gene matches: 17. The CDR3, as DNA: TGCAGCGTTCACAACACGAAGGGAGGACAGGGCGCTAACTATGGCTACACCTTC. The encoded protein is CSVHNTKGGQGANYGYTF.

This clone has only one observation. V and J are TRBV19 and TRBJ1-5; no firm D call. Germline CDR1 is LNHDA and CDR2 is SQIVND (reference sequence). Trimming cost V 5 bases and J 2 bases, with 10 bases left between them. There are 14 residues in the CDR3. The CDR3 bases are TGTGCCAGTAGTCCGAGGTCGGGCAATCAGCCCCAGCATTTT. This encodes CASSPRSGNQPQHF.

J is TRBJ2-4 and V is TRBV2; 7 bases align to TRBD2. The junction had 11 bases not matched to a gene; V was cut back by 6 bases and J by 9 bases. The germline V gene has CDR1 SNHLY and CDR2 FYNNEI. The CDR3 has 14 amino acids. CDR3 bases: TGTGCCAGCAGAGCGGATCAAACGGGGGGCATTCAGTACTTC. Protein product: CASRADQTGGIQYF.

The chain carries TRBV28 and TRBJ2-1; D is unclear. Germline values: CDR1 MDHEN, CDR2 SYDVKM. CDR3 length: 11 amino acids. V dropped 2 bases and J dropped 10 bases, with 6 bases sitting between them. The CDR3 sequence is CASSLQIEQFF. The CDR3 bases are TGTGCCAGCAGTTTACAGATAGAGCAGTTCTTC. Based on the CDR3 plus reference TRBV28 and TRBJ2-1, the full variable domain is DVKVTQSSRYLVKRTGEKVFLECVQDMDHENMFWYRQDPGLGLRLIYFSYDVKMKEKGDIPEGYSVSREKKERFSLILESASTNQTSMYLCASSLQIEQFFGPGTRLTVL.

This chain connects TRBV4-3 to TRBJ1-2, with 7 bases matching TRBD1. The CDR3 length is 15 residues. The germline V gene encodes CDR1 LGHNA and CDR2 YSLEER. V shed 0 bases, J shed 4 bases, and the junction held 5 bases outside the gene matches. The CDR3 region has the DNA TGCGCCAGCAGCCAAGACCGTAGGGGGCCCTATGGCTACACCTTC. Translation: CASSQDRRGPYGYTF.